This is a list of T cell receptor beta chains from one sample in a study of blood T cell repertoires in COVID-19. The assay was immunoSEQ multiplex PCR, and TCRdb's table has in-frame clones only and misses some. This table has 250,000 to 350,000 clones, approximately 81% appearing once. Sequencing input: PBMCs or T cells enriched from blood (not recorded which). The receptor source for this set is a woman aged 45-65 years who had recovered from COVID-19. The CDR3 runs from the conserved cysteine through the conserved F or W. D genes are given only for firm matches. Clone size appears in some rows only: once, few, many, or a class for an expanded clone.

J,size,D,V,CDR3,DNA
TRBJ1-3,-,TRBD1,TRBV7-3,CASSPLQGGSGNTIYF,TGTGCCAGCAGCCCCTTACAGGGGGGCTCTGGAAACACCATATATTTT
TRBJ1-3,-,TRBD1,TRBV11-3,CASSSRDRDSSGNTIYF,TGTGCCAGCAGCTCACGAGACCGGGACAGCTCTGGAAACACCATATATTTT
TRBJ1-1,-,-,TRBV12-5,CASGLPSTGTSWNTEAFF,TGTGCTAGTGGTTTGCCTTCCACCGGGACTTCCTGGAACACTGAAGCTTTCTTT
TRBJ2-7,-,TRBD2,TRBV5-4,CASSSRLAGAEQYF,TGTGCCAGCAGTTCCCGACTAGCGGGGGCCGAGCAGTACTTC
TRBJ1-6,-,TRBD1,TRBV7-2,CASSYTGGGFNPFPLHF,TGTGCCAGCAGCTATACCGGAGGGGGCTTTAACCCCTTTCCCCTCCACTTT
TRBJ1-5,-,TRBD1,TRBV27,CASSPLTGGLNQPQHF,TGTGCCAGCAGTCCCTTGACAGGGGGGCTCAATCAGCCCCAGCATTTT
TRBJ1-1,-,TRBD1,TRBV7-6,CASSSNRGRGEAFF,TGTGCCAGCAGCTCGAACAGGGGGAGAGGGGAAGCTTTCTTT
TRBJ2-5,-,-,TRBV2,CASRESQVGKTQYF,TGTGCCAGCAGGGAAAGCCAGGTCGGGAAGACCCAGTACTTC
TRBJ1-1,-,TRBD1,TRBV6-5,CASSYGTGVSEAFF,TGTGCCAGCAGTTACGGGACAGGGGTATCTGAAGCTTTCTTT
TRBJ1-2,-,-,TRBV7-8,CASSVRDTSGYTF,TGTGCCAGCAGCGTCCGGGACACCTCTGGCTACACCTTC
TRBJ1-5,-,TRBD1,TRBV10-2,CASSGQGGQPQHF,TGCGCCAGCAGTGGGCAGGGGGGTCAGCCCCAGCATTTT
TRBJ1-1,-,TRBD1,TRBV30,CAWSFPQGVNTEAFF,TGTGCCTGGAGTTTTCCACAGGGGGTGAACACTGAAGCTTTCTTT
TRBJ1-1,once,-,TRBV5-1,CASSLEGGNTEAFF,TGCGCCAGCAGCTTGGAAGGCGGGAACACTGAAGCTTTCTTT
TRBJ1-1,-,-,TRBV12-3/TRBV12-4,CASRGMGGTEAFF,TGTGCCAGCAGGGGAATGGGGGGAACTGAAGCTTTCTTT
TRBJ2-2,-,TRBD1,TRBV29-1,CSVGTGGNTGELFF,TGCAGCGTCGGAACAGGGGGCAACACCGGGGAGCTGTTTTTT
TRBJ1-6,-,-,TRBV11-2,CASNRREKRDSPLHF,TGTGCCAGCAATCGCCGGGAAAAAAGAGATTCACCCCTCCACTTT
TRBJ2-1,-,-,TRBV7-2,CASSPTHNEQFF,TGTGCCAGCAGCCCCACTCACAATGAGCAGTTCTTC
TRBJ2-5,-,TRBD1,TRBV4-1,CASSQNRGWDRGALETQYF,TGCGCCAGCAGCCAAAACCGAGGGTGGGACAGGGGTGCTCTGGAGACCCAGTACTTC
TRBJ1-2,-,-,TRBV10-2,CASSDNTVSLKYGYTF,TGCGCCAGCAGTGATAACACCGTCTCTTTAAAATATGGCTACACCTTC
TRBJ2-3,-,-,TRBV24-1,CATSDPASSTDTQYF,TGTGCCACCAGTGACCCCGCGAGCAGCACAGATACGCAGTATTTT
TRBJ1-1,once,-,TRBV19,CASSTTVNTEAFF,TGTGCCAGTAGTACTACGGTGAACACTGAAGCTTTCTTT
TRBJ1-3,-,-,TRBV6-1,CASSDWSGAAGNTIYF,TGTGCCAGCAGTGATTGGTCAGGGGCGGCTGGAAACACCATATATTTT
TRBJ2-7,-,-,TRBV6-5,CASSWRRSYEQYF,TGTGCCAGCAGTTGGCGCAGGTCCTACGAGCAGTACTTC
TRBJ2-1,-,-,TRBV12-3/TRBV12-4,CASSARLYEQFF,TGTGCCAGCAGTGCTCGACTCTATGAGCAGTTCTTC
TRBJ1-2,-,-,TRBV19,CASKIWDSDGYTF,TGTGCCAGTAAGATTTGGGACTCTGATGGCTACACCTTC
TRBJ1-5,-,-,TRBV6-5,CASRVTGDNQPQHF,TGTGCCAGCAGGGTCACCGGTGACAATCAGCCCCAGCATTTT
TRBJ1-2,-,-,TRBV7-9,CASSLAAGDYGYTF,TGTGCCAGCAGCTTAGCGGCAGGGGACTATGGCTACACCTTC
TRBJ1-5,-,-,TRBV30,CAWSMGGGQPQHF,TGTGCCTGGAGTATGGGGGGGGGTCAGCCCCAGCATTTT
TRBJ2-7,-,-,TRBV4-3,CASSQGSGAVYEQYF,TGCGCCAGCAGCCAAGGGTCAGGGGCTGTCTACGAGCAGTACTTC
TRBJ1-2,-,TRBD1,TRBV10-3,CAIRVDRGGGYTF,TGTGCCATCAGGGTCGACAGGGGGGGTGGCTACACCTTC
TRBJ2-1,-,-,TRBV29-1,CSVHPGGNEQFF,TGCAGCGTTCACCCGGGCGGGAATGAGCAGTTCTTC
TRBJ1-5,-,-,TRBV27,CASSLRGGGVANQPQHF,TGTGCCAGCAGTTTAAGGGGTGGGGGGGTCGCCAATCAGCCCCAGCATTTT
TRBJ2-2,-,-,TRBV7-3,CASSPGTTNTGELFF,TGTGCCAGCAGCCCCGGTACCACGAACACCGGGGAGCTGTTTTTT
TRBJ2-7,-,-,TRBV4-1,CASSQQGSGNYEQYF,TGCGCCAGCAGCCAACAGGGATCTGGGAACTACGAGCAGTACTTC
TRBJ1-5,-,-,TRBV19,CASSMSRGPILGPQHF,TGTGCCAGTAGTATGTCGCGGGGCCCCATTCTAGGGCCCCAGCATTTT
TRBJ1-5,-,-,TRBV19,CASSIDRGSNQPQHF,TGTGCCAGTAGTATAGACAGGGGTAGCAATCAGCCCCAGCATTTT
TRBJ2-4,-,TRBD1,TRBV19,CASSIRGLGTAKNIQYF,TGTGCCAGTAGTATCCGGGGATTGGGGACAGCTAAAAACATTCAGTACTTC
TRBJ1-5,-,TRBD1,TRBV7-8,CASSSRDSNQPQHF,TGTGCCAGCAGCTCCCGGGACAGTAATCAGCCCCAGCATTTT
TRBJ1-1,-,TRBD1,TRBV6-6,CASTNDRAIGAFF,TGTGCCAGCACCAACGACAGGGCTATTGGTGCTTTCTTT
TRBJ2-2,-,TRBD1,TRBV5-4,CASSLRQGAPGELFF,TGTGCCAGCAGCTTACGACAGGGGGCCCCCGGGGAGCTGTTTTTT
TRBJ1-6,-,TRBD1,TRBV5-1,CASSQQGADSPLHF,TGCGCCAGCAGCCAACAGGGGGCGGATTCACCCCTCCACTTT
TRBJ2-1,-,-,TRBV9,CASSVGGSLEYNEQFF,TGTGCCAGCAGCGTAGGAGGTTCTCTAGAATACAATGAGCAGTTCTTC
TRBJ1-6,-,-,TRBV11-1,CASSLYGESNSPLHF,TGTGCCAGCAGCTTATACGGTGAAAGTAATTCACCCCTCCACTTT
TRBJ2-7,-,TRBD2,TRBV2,CASSPGLAGYSYEQYF,TGTGCCAGCAGTCCTGGACTAGCGGGATACTCCTACGAGCAGTACTTC
TRBJ1-1,-,-,TRBV29-1,CSVIQGNTEAFF,TGCAGCGTCATTCAGGGGAACACTGAAGCTTTCTTT